Below are 2 T cell receptor beta chains sequenced from a single sample in a study of neoadjuvant nivolumab and ipilimumab in lung cancer. The table came from immunoSEQ multiplex PCR; TCRdb's copy has only in-frame clones and leaves some out. Of some 18,000 clones listed, 87% are singletons. Sample: peripheral blood, taken before neoadjuvant nivolumab, alone or with ipilimumab. These receptors were collected from an adult with non-small cell lung cancer.

The rearrangement joins TRBV7-2 to TRBJ2-7, with D tentatively TRBD2 (6 bases). Germline-derived CDR1 and CDR2 are SGHTA and FQGNSA. Trimming shortened V by 3 bases and J by 0 bases, and 12 bases separated the two germline ends. The CDR3 runs to 15 residues. The CDR3 spells CASSLSSGSSYEQYF. The DNA of the CDR3 is TGTGCCAGCAGCTTGAGTAGCGGCAGCTCCTACGAGCAGTACTTC.

V is TRBV4-1 and J is TRBJ2-7; 13 bases fit TRBD2. V was pared by 0 bases and J by 3 bases, with 8 bases of the junction left unmatched. The germline V gene has CDR1 MGHRA and CDR2 YSYEKL. This CDR3 has 18 amino acids. DNA of the CDR3: TGCGCCAGCAGCCAAGAAGGGACTAGCGGGATGATTAACTACGAGCAGTACTTC. Its protein is CASSQEGTSGMINYEQYF.